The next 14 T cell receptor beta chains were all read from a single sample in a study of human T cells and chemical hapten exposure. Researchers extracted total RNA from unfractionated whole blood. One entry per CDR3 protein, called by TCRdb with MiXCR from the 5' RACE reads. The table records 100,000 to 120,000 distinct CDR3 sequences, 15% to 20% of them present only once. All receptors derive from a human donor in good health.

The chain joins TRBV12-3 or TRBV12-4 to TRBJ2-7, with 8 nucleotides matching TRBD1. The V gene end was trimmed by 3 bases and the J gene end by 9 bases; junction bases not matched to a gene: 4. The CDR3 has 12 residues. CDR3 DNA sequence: TGTGCCAGCAGTTTTCAGGGGACAGGGCAGTACTTC. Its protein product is CASSFQGTGQYF.

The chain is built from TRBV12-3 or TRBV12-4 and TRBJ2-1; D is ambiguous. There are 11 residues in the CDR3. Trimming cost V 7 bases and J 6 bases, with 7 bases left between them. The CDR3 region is CASKSVNEQFF. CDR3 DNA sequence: TGTGCCAGCAAAAGCGTCAATGAGCAGTTCTTC.

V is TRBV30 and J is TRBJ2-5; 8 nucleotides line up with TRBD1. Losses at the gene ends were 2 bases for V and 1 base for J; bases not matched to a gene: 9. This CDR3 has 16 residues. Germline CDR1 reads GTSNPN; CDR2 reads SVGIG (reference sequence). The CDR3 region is CAWSIWDRIGQETQYF. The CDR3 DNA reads TGTGCCTGGAGTATCTGGGACAGGATAGGCCAAGAGACCCAGTACTTC.

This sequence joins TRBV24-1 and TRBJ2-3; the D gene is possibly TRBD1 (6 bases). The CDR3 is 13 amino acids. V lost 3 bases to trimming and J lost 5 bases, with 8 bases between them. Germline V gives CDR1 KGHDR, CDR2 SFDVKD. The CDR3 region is CATSDLTGDTQYF. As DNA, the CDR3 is TGTGCCACCAGTGATCTGACAGGAGATACGCAGTATTTT.

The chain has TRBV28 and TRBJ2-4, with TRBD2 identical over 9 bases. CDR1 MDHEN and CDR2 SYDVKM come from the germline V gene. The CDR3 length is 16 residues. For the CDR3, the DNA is TGTGCGAGTGGAGCGGGAGGAGACCTAGCCAAAAACATTCAGTACTTC. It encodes CASGAGGDLAKNIQYF. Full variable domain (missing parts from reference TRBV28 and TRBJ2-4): DVKVTQSSRYLVKRTGEKVFLECVQDMDHENMFWYRQDPGLGLRLIYFSYDVKMKEKGDIPEGYSVSREKKERFSLILESASTNQTSMYLCASGAGGDLAKNIQYFGAGTRLSVL.

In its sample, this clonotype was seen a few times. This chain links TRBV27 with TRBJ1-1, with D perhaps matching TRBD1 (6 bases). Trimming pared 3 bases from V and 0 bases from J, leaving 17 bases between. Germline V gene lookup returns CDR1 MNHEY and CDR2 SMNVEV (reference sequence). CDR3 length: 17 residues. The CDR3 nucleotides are TGTGCCAGCAGTTTCGGGGGGGGGCCTCCGCTGAACACTGAAGCTTTCTTT. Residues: CASSFGGGPPLNTEAFF.

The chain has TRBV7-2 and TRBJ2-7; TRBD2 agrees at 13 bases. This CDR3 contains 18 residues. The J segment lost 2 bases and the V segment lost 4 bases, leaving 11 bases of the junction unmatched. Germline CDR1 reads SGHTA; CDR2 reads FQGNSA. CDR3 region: CASSSAGLAGTGAYEQYF. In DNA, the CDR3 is TGTGCCAGCAGCTCCGCGGGACTAGCGGGAACGGGGGCCTACGAGCAGTACTTC.

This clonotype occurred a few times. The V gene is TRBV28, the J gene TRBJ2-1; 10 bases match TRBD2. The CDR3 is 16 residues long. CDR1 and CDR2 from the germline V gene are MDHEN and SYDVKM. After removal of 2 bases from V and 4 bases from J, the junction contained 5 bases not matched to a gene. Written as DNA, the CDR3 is TGTGCCAGCAGTTTAGGGGCTAGCGGGGGATACAATGAGCAGTTCTTC. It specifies CASSLGASGGYNEQFF.

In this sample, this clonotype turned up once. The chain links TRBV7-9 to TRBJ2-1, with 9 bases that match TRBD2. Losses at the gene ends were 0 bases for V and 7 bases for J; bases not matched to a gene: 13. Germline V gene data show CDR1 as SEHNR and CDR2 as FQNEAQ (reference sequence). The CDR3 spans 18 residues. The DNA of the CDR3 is TGTGCCAGCAGCTTAGCGCTAGGGGGGCCTAGCGGGAAGAATGAGCAGTTCTTC. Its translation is CASSLALGGPSGKNEQFF.

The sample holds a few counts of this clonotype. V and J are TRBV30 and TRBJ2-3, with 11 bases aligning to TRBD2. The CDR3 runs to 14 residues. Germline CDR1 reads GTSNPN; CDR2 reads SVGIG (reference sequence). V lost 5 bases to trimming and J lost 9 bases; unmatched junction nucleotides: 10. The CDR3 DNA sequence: TGTGCCTGGGCCTCCACTAGCGGGAGTCTAACGCAGTATTTT. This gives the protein CAWASTSGSLTQYF.

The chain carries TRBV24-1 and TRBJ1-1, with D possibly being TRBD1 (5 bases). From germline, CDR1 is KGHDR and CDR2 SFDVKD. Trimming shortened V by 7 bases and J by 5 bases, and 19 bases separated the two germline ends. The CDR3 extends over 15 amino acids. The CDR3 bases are TGTGCCACCAGAGGGGATGGAGACCGTTGGACTGAAGCTTTCTTT. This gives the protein CATRGDGDRWTEAFF.

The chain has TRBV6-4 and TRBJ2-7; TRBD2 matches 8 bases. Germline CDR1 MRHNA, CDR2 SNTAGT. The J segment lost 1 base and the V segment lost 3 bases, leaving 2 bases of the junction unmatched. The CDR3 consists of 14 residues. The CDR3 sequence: CASSEERGSYEQYF. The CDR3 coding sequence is TGTGCCAGCAGTGAAGAGCGGGGGTCCTACGAGCAGTACTTC.

The CDR3 loop is CSARPDHNEQYF. CDR3 DNA: TGCAGTGCTAGACCGGACCATAACGAGCAGTATTTT. This chain connects TRBV20-1 to TRBJ2-3; no firm D call. Germline V gene lookup returns CDR1 DFQATT and CDR2 SNEGSKA (reference sequence). Trimming pared 2 bases from V and 11 bases from J, leaving 14 bases between. The CDR3 is made up of 12 amino acids.

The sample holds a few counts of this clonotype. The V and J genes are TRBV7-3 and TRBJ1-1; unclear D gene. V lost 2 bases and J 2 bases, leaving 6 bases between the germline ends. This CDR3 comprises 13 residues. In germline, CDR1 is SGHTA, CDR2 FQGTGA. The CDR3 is CASSLGYNTEAFF. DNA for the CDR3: TGTGCCAGCAGCTTAGGATACAACACTGAAGCTTTCTTT.